This TCR beta chain is from a study of a mutant IDH1 vaccine in newly diagnosed glioma. Time point here: week 35, safety follow-up. It was 300 ug of mutant IDH1 20-mer peptide that made up each vaccine dose, given with topical imiquimod. Method: immunoSEQ multiplex PCR; TCRdb's copy keeps in-frame clones and lacks some. The table records 30,000 or so clones, about four fifths of them present only once. This clone was seen a handful of times. Its matching antigen is unknown. This specimen was PBMCs, taken from a glioma patient whose treatment included an IDH1 peptide vaccine. The sequence came from a woman under 30 with glioma.

CDR3 loop: CASSEDPGGRDTEAFF. In nucleotides, the CDR3 is TGTGCCAGCAGTGAGGACCCAGGGGGGAGGGACACTGAAGCTTTCTTT. The chain recombines TRBV6-1 with TRBJ1-1; 7 bases fit TRBD1. Losses at the gene ends were 3 bases for V and 3 bases for J; bases not matched to a gene: 10. The CDR3 runs 16 residues. From germline, CDR1 is MNHNS and CDR2 SASEGT.